This TCR beta chain was obtained from a study of T cells in Graves' hyperthyroidism and ophthalmopathy (dated by TCRdb to the late 2010s). In the study overall: Peripheral blood samples were taken at the time of initial diagnosis, prior to any treatment. TCR V-J signatures able to tell the groups apart were searched for in a discovery cohort of 95 to 100 patients, of whom over 40 had Graves' ophthalmopathy and about 60 had stable Graves' hyperthyroidism. Prospective prediction of ophthalmopathy was tested in an independent validation cohort consisting of some 19 hyperthyroidism patients and some 17 patients who later progressed to ophthalmopathy. The approximately 100 discovery patients were divided at random into training and test sets in a 7:3 ratio. In several Graves' hyperthyroidism patients, the study also compared T-cell repertoires from thyroid tissue with T-cell repertoires from blood. Following sampling, methimazole starting at 30 mg daily was given to hyperthyroidism patients, and high-dose intravenous methylprednisolone was given to ophthalmopathy patients. According to the paper, TCR Vbeta CDR3 sequencing was carried out on approximately 140 peripheral blood samples, which came from under 50 ophthalmopathy, around 75 hyperthyroidism and some 17 progressor patients.

Inclusive of the bounding cysteine and phenylalanine, the CDR3 is 17 residues long. Left in the record is the CDR3 DNA by itself, 51 bases read in frame from the first base. The junction shows trimming of 8 bases on V and 2 bases on J, plus 24 bases between the germline ends. Stable Graves' hyperthyroidism was defined as the absence of progression to ophthalmopathy over 18 months of follow-up. Hyperthyroidism patients were aged 18 to 65 years and newly diagnosed, with disease duration of less than 2 months. Exclusion was applied to patients with uncontrolled infections, other autoimmune diseases, pregnancy or lactation. Clinical symptoms, serum thyroxine and TRAb, thyroid ultrasound, and orbital computed tomography formed the basis for the diagnoses. Ficoll-Paque density gradient centrifugation was used to isolate PBMCs from around 10 ml of fresh peripheral blood. Total RNA was extracted with Trizol reagent, and quality was checked on an Agilent 2100 Bioanalyzer.

Ten or more counts support this clonotype. The antigen this receptor binds is unknown. Base qualities are not provided; no much larger clone lies one nucleotide away. Summary of the overall study and its limitations: In cross-validation, a model built on a 13 V-J signature told ophthalmopathy apart from stable hyperthyroidism with approximately 91% sensitivity and around 84% specificity, and in testing the same model reached 80%/75%. No statistical method was used to set the sample size in advance, and investigators knew the group allocation. Blood samples also contained most of the expanded thyroid clonotypes (frequency above 0.001), which suggests that blood repertoires may reflect thyroid immune responses. During validation, the model predicted progression to ophthalmopathy a median of about 6.5 months ahead of onset, with just under 71% sensitivity and under 85% specificity.

The TCR beta CDR3 regions were amplified from RNA transcripts. A first-round RT-PCR of the TCR CDR3 used the HTBI primer set with the Qiagen OneStep RT-PCR kit. Libraries were constructed in a second round of multiplex PCR, after which size selection and purification were performed. Libraries were sequenced paired-end with 100 bp reads on an Illumina HiSeq2000. The source study handled its data this way. SOAPnuke was used to process the raw data, with reads discarded if the reads contained adapters or uncalled bases, had a mean Phred below 15, or lacked an exact constant-primer or identifier match. COPE v1.2.5 was used to merge the high-quality paired reads, and each unique nucleotide sequence was defined as a clonotype. MiTCR v1.1 was used to align the clonotypes against IMGT TRBV, TRBD and TRBJ reference segments. The analysis was restricted to V-J combinations with a frequency above 0.0001, which together covered about 99% of the repertoires. The TCS score was defined as F50 (clonal expansion) divided by E x V (chaos), with BLOSUM62-based TCRdist calculated between CDR3 peptides within each V-J. Welch's t-statistics and random forest reduced 514 V-J features to 10 to 15, which were used in a naive Bayes classifier (R e1071). TCRdb cleaned the public reads at Q25 with fastp, built clones with MiXCR and kept in-frame beta chains. Rows matching on CDR3 protein sequence are summarized as one entry with the most common DNA and genes. These V and J calls derive from TCRdb rather than the authors' analysis. For this sample there are more than 450,000 distinct CDR3 sequences; 14% appear just once. Jointly, the top ten make up approximately 13% of the sample.

The V and J segments used are TRBV12-3 or TRBV12-4 and TRBJ1-1; a confident D gene designation cannot be given. The sample consisted of blood. The receptor's source is a woman aged 35 to 49 with Graves' hyperthyroidism. The CDR3 is CASEQRAVRDGNTEAFF. Read as DNA, the sequence is TGTGCCAGCGAACAACGGGCGGTAAGAGATGGCAACACTGAAGCTTTCTTT.